This T cell receptor (beta chain) stems from a study of T cell responses to AZD1222 COVID-19 vaccine. The repertoire was sequenced with immunoSEQ multiplex PCR; TCRdb's copy has only in-frame clones and lacks some. This sample has about 200,000 clones; about 92% occur once, and the top ten carry over 0.95%. This TCR derives from an adult in good health. The sample here was peripheral blood, taken on day 0 of MenACWY control vaccination.

The CDR3 sequence: CASCWQGVNEKLFF. In DNA, the CDR3 is TGTGCCAGCTGCTGGCAGGGCGTGAATGAAAAACTGTTTTTT. V gene TRBV2 combines with J gene TRBJ1-4, with a possible D match to TRBD1 (5 bases). The germline V gene has CDR1 SNHLY and CDR2 FYNNEI. This CDR3 spans 14 amino acids. V was pared by 8 bases and J by 5 bases, with 15 bases between.